This entry lists 15 T cell receptor beta chains sequenced from one sample in a study of Ad26.COV2.S vaccination and SARS-CoV-2 variants. The assay was immunoSEQ multiplex PCR, and TCRdb's table has in-frame clones only and misses some. The sample records under 600,000 clones, approximately 90% being singletons. As to treatment: some 20 received Ad26.COV2.S at low or high dose, single or two shots; five or six received placebo; per-sample allocation not given. Specimen acquisition occurred on day 63 following the initial vaccine or placebo injection. The sequenced sample was peripheral blood, obtained in a trial of Ad26.COV2.S vaccine versus placebo. These receptors originate from a person aged 18 to 65 who received the Ad26.COV2.S COVID-19 vaccine or a placebo.

The chain recombines TRBV19 with TRBJ1-2; no definite D call. V lost 2 bases to trimming and J lost 0 bases, with 4 bases between them. This CDR3 comprises 13 residues. In germline, CDR1 is LNHDA, CDR2 SQIVND (reference sequence). The CDR3 coding sequence is TGTGCCAGTAGTATACAAGCTAACTATGGCTACACCTTC. Encoded protein: CASSIQANYGYTF.

The chain is built from TRBV18 and TRBJ1-3, with D unresolved. The CDR3 is 13 amino acids. V was pared by 3 bases and J by 1 base, with 4 bases between. Per germline, CDR1 KGHSH and CDR2 LQKENI. CDR3 residues: CASSPTSGNTIYF. Here the CDR3 DNA reads TGTGCCAGCTCACCTACTTCTGGAAACACCATATATTTT.

CDR3 loop: CASSLVAFGGQETQYF. The CDR3 DNA is TGTGCCAGCAGCTTAGTTGCTTTTGGAGGACAAGAGACCCAGTACTTC. The J gene is TRBJ2-5, the V gene TRBV7-2; possibly TRBD2 for D (5 bases). The germline V gene has CDR1 SGHTA and CDR2 FQGNSA. This CDR3 is 16 amino acids long. Trimming shortened V by 1 base and J by 2 bases, and 14 bases separated the two germline ends.

The chain uses TRBV5-5 and TRBJ1-3; D is possibly TRBD1 (5 bases). The germline CDR1 and CDR2 sequences are SGHKS and YYEKEE (reference sequence). V lost 0 bases and J lost 3, with 10 bases in between. The CDR3 totals 15 residues. CDR3 nucleotides: TGTGCCAGCAGCTTGGGGCCGGGGGATGGAAACACCATATATTTT. This codes for CASSLGPGDGNTIYF. Full variable domain (remainder filled in from reference TRBV5-5 and TRBJ1-3): DAGVTQSPTHLIKTRGQQVTLRCSPISGHKSVSWYQQVLGQGPQFIFQYYEKEERGRGNFPDRFSARQFPNYSSELNVNALLLGDSALYLCASSLGPGDGNTIYFGEGSWLTVV.

As regards this clone: Other DNA sequences from this sample encode an identical CDR3 as well. The V call is TRBV6-5, the J call TRBJ1-1, with D unclear. The CDR3 loop spans 13 amino acids. The germline CDR1 and CDR2 sequences are MNHEY and SVGAGI. Trimming shortened V by 6 bases and J by 3 bases, and 11 bases separated the two germline ends. The DNA of the CDR3 is TGTGCCAGCAGCTTCGGACGGGACACTGAAGCTTTCTTT. As protein: CASSFGRDTEAFF.

This clone has a handful of counts. This sequence joins TRBV27 and TRBJ1-2; D unclear. The CDR3 totals 13 residues. The V end was cut by 3 bases, the J end by 2 bases, with 7 bases between. CDR1 is MNHEY and CDR2 is SMNVEV in the germline V gene (reference sequence). In DNA form, the CDR3 reads TGTGCCAGCAGTTTCGCGGAGAACTATGGCTACACCTTC. Residues: CASSFAENYGYTF.

The chain links TRBV11-2 to TRBJ2-7; TRBD2 is a possible D gene (5 bases). The V gene lost 5 bases and the J gene lost 3 bases, with 17 bases spanning the gap. There are 15 residues in the CDR3. Germline loops: CDR1 SGHAT, CDR2 FQNNGV. DNA of the CDR3: TGTGCCAGCAGCCACGCTAGCTCACCATTCTACGAGCAGTACTTC. Its translation: CASSHASSPFYEQYF.

The chain joins TRBV27 to TRBJ2-2, with a tentative D call TRBD1 (6 bases). This CDR3 has 15 residues. Germline CDR1 is MNHEY and CDR2 is SMNVEV (reference sequence). Between the trimmed V and J ends, which lost 5 bases and 6 bases, there was a span of 16 bases. CDR3 nucleotides: TGTGCCAGCAGTCCCGACAGGCCGCTGGCCGGGGAGCTGTTTTTT. Amino acid sequence: CASSPDRPLAGELFF.

The chain employs TRBV13 and TRBJ2-1, with D uncertain. The V gene lost 2 bases and the J gene lost 2 bases, with 7 bases spanning the gap. The CDR3 contains 14 residues. From germline, CDR1 is PRHDT and CDR2 FYEKMQ (reference sequence). The CDR3 reads CASSLSETYNEQFF. The DNA for the CDR3 is TGTGCCAGCAGCTTATCGGAAACCTACAATGAGCAGTTCTTC.

The table lists this clone with a few counts. The rearrangement joins TRBV13 to TRBJ2-7; the D gene could be TRBD1 or TRBD2 (5 bases each). Germline-derived CDR1 and CDR2 are PRHDT and FYEKMQ (reference sequence). This CDR3 spans 14 amino acids. V was clipped by 5 bases and J by 6 bases, with 17 bases between them. The CDR3 here is CASSRNGGQGEQYF. CDR3 bases: TGTGCCAGCAGCCGGAATGGGGGTCAGGGCGAGCAGTACTTC.

The rearrangement joins TRBV29-1 to TRBJ2-7, with 9 bases aligning to TRBD1. With V trimmed by 4 bases and J by 5 bases, 3 bases remained unmatched. The germline CDR1 and CDR2 sequences are SQVTM and ANQGSEA. The CDR3 runs 12 residues. CDR3: CSVAGQGNEQYF. CDR3 nucleotide sequence: TGCAGCGTTGCGGGACAGGGTAACGAGCAGTACTTC.

There are a few counts of this clone. The V call is TRBV6-2 or TRBV6-3, the J call TRBJ2-7; 9 bases are a match to TRBD1. CDR3 length: 16 residues. J was trimmed by 6 bases and V by 5 bases; bases with no gene match: 14. Germline V gene lookup returns CDR1 MNHEY and CDR2 SVGEGT. DNA for the CDR3: TGTGCCAGCAGTACCTTCCCGGGACAGGGCGGCGGCGAGCAGTACTTC. Its protein is CASSTFPGQGGGEQYF.

Regarding this clone: One end of the junction does not line up with germline, which may come from a read error. V is TRBV4-1 and J is TRBJ2-1; D unclear. Germline V gene sequence: CDR1 MGHRA, CDR2 YSYEKL. The CDR3 contains 15 residues. The CDR3, as DNA: TGCGCCAGCAGCTCAGAGATGAACCAATACAGTGAGCAGTTCTTC. Protein product: CASSSEMNQYSEQFF.

This clone was observed a single time. The chain has TRBV19 and TRBJ2-5; D may be TRBD1 (6 bases). The germline V and J ends were trimmed by 3 bases and 1 base, with 18 bases remaining between them. This CDR3 region has 17 residues. Germline values: CDR1 LNHDA, CDR2 SQIVND (reference sequence). Written as DNA, the CDR3 is TGTGCCAGTAGTATGGCAAGGGACACGGAGGCCCAAGAGACCCAGTACTTC. Protein sequence: CASSMARDTEAQETQYF.

The V call is TRBV4-2, the J call TRBJ2-1; the match to TRBD2 covers 12 bases. CDR1 and CDR2 (germline): LGHNA, YNFKEQ. The CDR3 length is 16 residues. V shed 4 bases, J shed 12 bases, and the junction held 13 bases outside the gene matches. CDR3 loop: CASSPYGTSGGTGQFF. The CDR3 DNA reads TGTGCCAGCAGCCCTTATGGAACTAGCGGGGGGACAGGGCAGTTCTTC.